These 28 T cell receptor beta chains originate from one sample sequenced in a study of tumor and adjacent non-tumor tissue in lung cancer. The template was RNA from unsorted bulk tissue. A modified ARM-PCR protocol with three rounds of nested PCR amplified TCRbeta. TCRdb reprocessed the multiplex PCR reads via MiXCR and lists one record per CDR3 protein. The repertoire consists of approximately 110,000 distinct CDR3 sequences, with roughly 74% occurring once and the leading ten covering about 40%. Material for sequencing was lung tumor tissue. These receptor sequences come from a woman in her sixties or seventies with non-small cell lung cancer.

This clonotype was seen only a few times. In nucleotides, the CDR3 is TGTGCCAGCAGCCAGGGACGGTCCCTGGATGGCGAGCAGTACTTC. It translates to CASSQGRSLDGEQYF. This chain connects TRBV6-6 to TRBJ2-7; D is possibly TRBD1 or TRBD2 (5 bases each). V was trimmed by 6 bases and J by 6 bases, leaving 21 bases between them. CDR3 size: 15 residues. Germline CDR1 MNHNY, CDR2 SVGAGI (reference sequence).

As regards this clonotype: Germline is not matched at one junction end, which may reflect a read error. The CDR3 loop reads CTSSLVMNTEAFF. In DNA, the CDR3 is TGTACCAGCAGCTTAGTTATGAACACTGAAGCTTTCTTT. The chain joins TRBV7-9 to TRBJ1-1, with D unclear. CDR1 and CDR2 from the germline V gene are SEHNR and FQNEAQ (reference sequence). The length of the CDR3 is 13 residues.

The rearrangement links TRBV20-1 to TRBJ1-1; no reliable D call. The CDR3 is 13 residues long. Trimming removed 7 bases from V and 2 bases from J, with 14 bases in between. Germline V gives CDR1 DFQATT, CDR2 SNEGSKA (reference sequence). The CDR3 region has the DNA TGCAGTGTGGCCAGTTTGTCTAACACTGAAGCTTTCTTT. It yields the protein CSVASLSNTEAFF.

The table lists this clonotype with a count of one. This may arise from a read error, as a much more abundant clone is one base away. Given the absence of the conserved phenylalanine or tryptophan at the CDR3 end, a read error is likely. This chain uses TRBV5-4 with TRBJ2-5, with 9 bases matching TRBD1. CDR1 is SGHNT and CDR2 is YYREEE in the germline V gene (reference sequence). The CDR3 runs 15 residues. The ends lost 4 bases at V and 4 bases at J; junction bases unmatched: 8. CDR3 bases: TGTGCCAGCAGCAACGACAGGGGGTTGATAGAGACCCAGTACCTC. This gives the protein CASSNDRGLIETQYL.

With regard to this clonotype: It is likely a read error, because the conserved phenylalanine at the end of the CDR3 is missing. The chain uses TRBV6-5 and TRBJ2-2; TRBD1 might be the D (6 bases). The CDR3 length is 14 residues. Germline V lookup: CDR1 MNHEY, CDR2 SVGAGI. The V gene lost 5 bases and the J gene lost 12 bases, with 19 bases spanning the gap. CDR3 in DNA: TGTGCCAGCAGTCGACAGCCGAACACAGGGCAGCTGTTTATT. It is translated as CASSRQPNTGQLFI.

A single count supports this clonotype. Mismatch with germline at one junction end may stem from a read error. The V and J genes are TRBV11-2 and TRBJ2-4, with D perhaps TRBD2 (6 bases). Germline-derived CDR1 and CDR2 are SGHAT and FQNNGV. This CDR3 comprises 16 residues. The CDR3 reads CASSPVRGRFGNIQCF. The CDR3 nucleotides are TGTGCCAGCAGTCCCGTCAGAGGGAGGTTCGGAAACATTCAGTGCTTC. The full variable domain, completed using reference TRBV11-2 and TRBJ2-4, is EAGVAQSPRYKIIEKRQSVAFWCNPISGHATLYWYQQILGQGPKLLIQFQNNGVVDDSQLPKDRFSAERLKGVDSTLKIQPAKLEDSAVYLCASSPVRGRFGNIQCFGAGTRLSVL.

This clonotype came up many times. The chain links TRBV11-1 to TRBJ1-1; D call uncertain. The CDR3 contains 16 residues. The germline V gene has CDR1 SGHAT and CDR2 FQDESV (reference sequence). Trimming shortened V by 1 base and J by 1 base, and 13 bases separated the two germline ends. As DNA, the CDR3 is TGTGCCAGCAGCTTAGTGGGCGCTATCCCGAACACTGAAGCTTTCTTT. This encodes CASSLVGAIPNTEAFF.

Note on this clonotype: This likely comes from a read error, as the CDR3 has no conserved phenylalanine or tryptophan at its end. V gene TRBV7-3 combines with J gene TRBJ2-6; no definite D call. The CDR3 runs 15 residues. The V and J ends lost 2 bases and 0 bases respectively, with 5 bases between them. Germline V lookup: CDR1 SGHTA, CDR2 FQGTGA. CDR3 sequence reads: CASSLLSSGANVLTS. In nucleotides, the CDR3 is TGTGCCAGCAGCTTACTCAGCTCTGGGGCCAACGTCCTGACTTCC.

This clonotype came up many times. This chain links TRBV20-1 with TRBJ2-1; 10 bases fit TRBD2. Looked up from germline, CDR1 is DFQATT and CDR2 is SNEGSKA (reference sequence). The V gene end was trimmed by 5 bases and the J gene end by 2 bases; junction bases not matched to a gene: 6. The length of the CDR3 is 15 residues. The CDR3 sequence: CSAEVAGGTYNEQFF. The CDR3 DNA reads as TGCAGTGCTGAAGTAGCGGGGGGCACCTACAATGAGCAGTTCTTC.

In the case of this clonotype: Germline and junction disagree at one end, which may indicate a read error. The V and J genes are TRBV11-3 and TRBJ2-1; 7 bases align to TRBD2. CDR3 size: 12 residues. Germline values: CDR1 SGHNT, CDR2 YENEEA. The CDR3 spells CASSLGLREQLF. CDR3 coding DNA: TGTGCCAGCAGCTTGGGACTGCGGGAGCAGTTATTC.

V gene TRBV11-2 combines with J gene TRBJ2-4; TRBD1 agrees at 7 bases. The CDR3 has 14 residues. After removal of 9 bases from V and 5 bases from J, the junction contained 10 bases not matched to a gene. Germline CDR1 and CDR2: SGHAT and FQNNGV. CDR3 nucleotide sequence: TGTGCCAGAAGCCCCGTCGGGACAGAAAACATTCAGTACTTC. Protein sequence: CARSPVGTENIQYF.

Remarks on this clonotype: The CDR3 does not end in the conserved phenylalanine or tryptophan, so this is likely a read error. The chain uses TRBV11-2 and TRBJ2-7; TRBD2 aligns across 14 bases. The CDR3 runs 15 residues. Germline V gives CDR1 SGHAT, CDR2 FQNNGV. The CDR3, as DNA: TGTGCAAGCAGCTACGGGACTAGCGGGAGCTCCGAGCAGTACCTC. It encodes CASSYGTSGSSEQYL.

As for this clonotype: A much larger clone lies a single base off, so this may be a read error. This chain uses TRBV6-2 or TRBV6-3 with TRBJ2-1, with TRBD2 as a possible D gene (6 bases). There are 18 residues in the CDR3. Germline CDR1 is MNHEY and CDR2 is SVGEGT. V was pared by 2 bases and J by 6 bases, with 23 bases between. CDR3 coding DNA: TGTGCCAGCAGTTACCTATTGCGGGGTCCAAAGGACGGCAATGAGCAGTTCTTC. Translated, it gives CASSYLLRGPKDGNEQFF.

With regard to this clonotype: Given a much more abundant clone one base away, this may be a read error. The rearrangement links TRBV4-3 to TRBJ1-4, with a tentative D call TRBD1 (6 bases). Trimming stripped 1 base from V and 8 bases from J, with 17 bases between. This CDR3 is 16 amino acids long. Germline CDR1 LGHNA, CDR2 YSLEER. CDR3: CASSQGVGQGLEKLFF. CDR3 DNA sequence: TGCGCCAGCAGCCAAGGAGTGGGGCAGGGGTTAGAAAAACTGTTTTTT.

The chain has TRBV11-2 and TRBJ1-6; perhaps TRBD1 as D (6 bases). V was cut by 0 bases and J by 14 bases, with 17 bases left in between. The CDR3 extends over 15 amino acids. CDR1 is SGHAT, CDR2 FQNNGV, per germline. The CDR3 bases are TGTGCCAGCAGCTTAGATTTTGCAGGAGGGACATCCCTCCACTTT. It is translated as CASSLDFAGGTSLHF.

This clonotype is a singleton in its sample. The chain has TRBV6-1 and TRBJ2-1; D is undetermined. The germline V and J ends were trimmed by 8 bases and 0 bases, with 14 bases remaining between them. The CDR3 is 15 residues long. CDR1 MNHNS and CDR2 SASEGT come from the germline V gene. CDR3 DNA sequence: TGTGCCAGCGGGCCTCCGGTGTACTCCTACAATGAGCAGTTCTTC. Amino acid sequence: CASGPPVYSYNEQFF.

In the case of this clonotype: An end of the junction does not agree with germline; a read error may underlie this. The gene calls are TRBV10-2 and TRBJ2-5; 8 bases align to TRBD2. Germline V CDR1 and CDR2: WSHSY, SAAADI. This CDR3 is 13 amino acids long. The CDR3 bases are TGCACCAGCGGTCGGACTAGCCCGGAGACACAGTACTTC. Translated, it gives CTSGRTSPETQYF.

The chain carries TRBV20-1 and TRBJ1-1; 9 nucleotides agree with TRBD1. From germline, CDR1 is DFQATT and CDR2 SNEGSKA (reference sequence). The V gene end was trimmed by 6 bases and the J gene end by 1 base; junction bases not matched to a gene: 9. The CDR3 spans 15 residues. CDR3 coding DNA: TGCAGTGCACCCAACCAGGGACAGGGGAACACTGAAGCTTTCTTT. It codes for CSAPNQGQGNTEAFF.

Ten or more counts support this clonotype. The rearrangement links TRBV28 to TRBJ2-2; D is unclear. The V gene's germline CDR1 is MDHEN and CDR2 SYDVKM. Trimming took 3 bases from V and 0 from J, leaving 14 bases between them. The CDR3 has 17 residues. As DNA, the CDR3 is TGTGCCAGCAGTTTCCCTTCTCAAAGGCCGAACACCGGGGAGCTGTTTTTT. This sequence encodes CASSFPSQRPNTGELFF.

This clonotype has a single count. The chain is built from TRBV29-1 and TRBJ1-3; D might be TRBD1 (5 bases). The germline V and J ends were trimmed by 5 bases and 14 bases, with 25 bases remaining between them. The germline V gene has CDR1 SQVTM and CDR2 ANQGSEA. The CDR3 spans 14 residues. CDR3: CSVSGQDAGNILYF. CDR3 nucleotide sequence: TGCAGCGTTAGTGGACAAGACGCTGGAAACATCTTATATTTT.

Concerning this clonotype: The CDR3 carries no conserved terminal phenylalanine or tryptophan, so it likely arises from a read error. The chain uses TRBV20-1 and TRBJ2-7, with D possibly being TRBD2 (7 bases). From germline, CDR1 is DFQATT and CDR2 SNEGSKA (reference sequence). The CDR3 runs to 16 residues. This chain's CDR3 is CNARDGSGDITYEQYI. DNA for the CDR3: TGCAATGCTAGAGATGGGAGCGGGGACATCACCTACGAGCAGTACATC.

Concerning this clonotype itself: It is likely a read error, because the conserved phenylalanine at the end of the CDR3 is missing. The genes are TRBV11-1 and TRBJ1-2; possibly TRBD1 for D (6 bases). Germline V gene sequence: CDR1 SGHAT, CDR2 FQDESV (reference sequence). The CDR3 has 14 residues. The CDR3 sequence is CAISSQGPFYGYTL. The CDR3, as DNA: TGTGCCATCAGCTCACAGGGCCCGTTCTATGGCTACACCTTA.

As to this clonotype: This is likely a read error, given that the CDR3 carries no conserved phenylalanine or tryptophan at its end. The V and J genes are TRBV11-2 and TRBJ2-5; D might be TRBD2 (6 bases). The length of the CDR3 is 12 residues. Germline V gene lookup returns CDR1 SGHAT and CDR2 FQNNGV. In nucleotides, the CDR3 is TGTTCCAGCTCTCGGGGGAGAGAGACCCAGTACCTC. It yields the protein CSSSRGRETQYL.

This clonotype has just one count. The chain recombines TRBV29-1 with TRBJ2-2; perhaps TRBD1 as D (5 bases). Trimming removed 7 bases at V and 4 bases at J, with 16 bases between. The CDR3 covers 14 residues. CDR1 SQVTM and CDR2 ANQGSEA come from the germline V gene. The CDR3 coding sequence is TGCAGCGCGGTGGTTACAGGTGGCACCGGGGAGCTGTTTTTT. It yields the protein CSAVVTGGTGELFF.

On this clonotype: This may arise from a read error, as a much more abundant clone is one base away. The chain joins TRBV12-3 or TRBV12-4 to TRBJ1-2; 9 nucleotides align to TRBD1. The CDR3 has 13 amino acids. The CDR3 sequence: CASSSPDRGGYIF. The DNA of the CDR3 is TGTGCCAGCAGTTCGCCGGACAGGGGAGGCTACATCTTC.

The gene calls are TRBV12-3 or TRBV12-4 and TRBJ2-7, with no clear D. V was pared by 3 bases and J by 4 bases, with 13 bases between. The CDR3 extends over 14 amino acids. The CDR3 sequence: CASSFARVGYEQYF. CDR3 nucleotide sequence: TGTGCCAGCAGTTTTGCCCGGGTGGGGTACGAGCAGTACTTC.

This clonotype was seen a handful of times. This may come from a read error, since a much larger clone is one base off. V gene TRBV6-2 or TRBV6-3 combines with J gene TRBJ1-1; no reliable D call. From germline, CDR1 is MNHEY and CDR2 SVGEGT. The CDR3 has 12 amino acids. CDR3 nucleotide sequence: TGTGCCAGCAAATGGTCGAACATTGAAGCTTTCTTT. Translated, it gives CASKWSNIEAFF.

As to this clonotype: Relative to the germline gene, one junction end is altered; a read error may explain this. This chain uses TRBV12-3 or TRBV12-4 with TRBJ2-1, with 9 nucleotides matching TRBD1. CDR3 size: 17 residues. The CDR3, as DNA: TGTGCCAGCAGCATGGACCCACAGGGGGCCCAATACAATGAGCAGTTATTC. Residues: CASSMDPQGAQYNEQLF.